This T cell receptor beta chain was sequenced for a study of blood T cell repertoires in COVID-19. The wider study: From the United States, Italy and Spain came samples of acute and convalescent COVID-19.

Participants were aged roughly 18 to 100 years from more than 20 US areas. This CDR3 is 15 amino acids long. Germline values: CDR1 SGDLS, CDR2 YYNGEE. V was clipped by 5 bases and J by 4 bases, with 18 bases between them. Sequencing was performed with immunoSEQ multiplex PCR; in TCRdb, only in-frame clones are kept and a portion is missing. Of over 300,000 clones detected, over 75% appear once; the ten largest clones hold 2.2%. Sequenced input: PBMCs or T cells enriched from blood (not recorded which). This TCR came from a man aged 30-40 years who had recovered from COVID-19. The chain recombines TRBV9 with TRBJ2-5, with TRBD2 as a possible D gene (6 bases). Written as DNA, the CDR3 is TGTGCCAGCAGTGGCGGGACCGGCTTTCGAGAGACCCAGTACTTC. Its translation: CASSGGTGFRETQYF.